The source of this T cell receptor (beta chain) is a study of OX40 agonist ivuxolimab in advanced cancers. Study-level information: Each dose-escalation patient presented with hepatocellular carcinoma, melanoma, renal cell or head and neck cancer. The study reported partial responses in three patients: one hepatocellular carcinoma, two cutaneous melanoma.

Using immunoSEQ multiplex PCR, the repertoire was profiled, and TCRdb retains in-frame clones only, with some absent. The sample includes about 150,000 clones, roughly 91% of them seen just once. The CDR3 covers 15 residues. Germline CDR1 reads SEHNR; CDR2 reads FQNEAQ (reference sequence). The V gene end was trimmed by 5 bases and the J gene end by 2 bases; junction bases not matched to a gene: 7. Excluded were patients having autoimmune disease history or systemic immunosuppression. The chain employs TRBV7-9 and TRBJ2-7, with 9 positions matching TRBD2. This clonotype originated in an adult with an advanced solid tumor such as melanoma, head and neck, liver or kidney cancer. The specimen was CD4+ or CD8+ T cells sorted from blood, collected in a trial of the OX40 agonist ivuxolimab. The CDR3 loop is CASSLPGLATYEQYF. In DNA, the CDR3 is TGTGCCAGCAGCCTCCCGGGACTAGCTACCTACGAGCAGTACTTC.